The rows below give T cell receptor beta chains drawn from one sample of a study of glioma-infiltrating T cells after dendritic cell vaccination. Sequencing used immunoSEQ multiplex PCR; TCRdb keeps in-frame clones, though not all of them. The table lists about 95,000 clones, more than 75% of them singletons. Sample: blood, taken before dendritic cell vaccination. Source of these receptors: a human donor with glioblastoma. The CDR3 runs from the conserved cysteine through the conserved F or W. Fields, in order: V gene, clone size, J gene, D gene, CDR3 protein, CDR3 DNA. D genes are given only for firm matches. Clone size is shown for a subset of rows, as once, few, many or a class of expanded clone.

>TRBV5-6|.|TRBJ1-2|TRBD1
CASSAGQGRVYSYTF
TGTGCCAGCAGCGCGGGACAGGGGAGGGTGTATAGCTACACCTTC
>TRBV19|.|TRBJ1-2|.
CASIGRFDGYTF
TGTGCCAGTATAGGCAGGTTCGATGGCTACACCTTC
>TRBV29-1|.|TRBJ1-1|.
CSVISYYTEAFF
TGCAGCGTCATTTCCTACTACACTGAAGCTTTCTTT
>TRBV6-5|.|TRBJ2-7|TRBD1
CASSYSTQGEAYEQYF
TGTGCCAGCAGTTACTCGACACAGGGGGAGGCCTACGAGCAGTACTTC
>TRBV7-6|.|TRBJ2-7|TRBD2
CASSRRTSGSSYEQYF
TGTGCCAGCAGCCGACGGACTAGCGGTTCCTCCTACGAGCAGTACTTC
>TRBV5-4|.|TRBJ2-2|TRBD2
CASSLALADYTGELFF
TGTGCCAGCAGCTTGGCGCTAGCGGATTACACCGGGGAGCTGTTTTTT
>TRBV6-1|.|TRBJ1-2|TRBD1
CASSDGVVSGGPRSGYGYTF
TGTGCCAGCAGTGACGGTGTGGTTTCAGGGGGACCAAGATCGGGGTATGGCTACACCTTC
>TRBV7-6|.|TRBJ2-7|TRBD2
CASSRGTSGGVYEQYF
TGTGCCAGCAGCCGCGGGACTAGCGGGGGGGTCTACGAGCAGTACTTC
>TRBV30|once|TRBJ2-5|.
CAWMRGGETQYF
TGTGCCTGGATGCGCGGTGGGGAGACCCAGTACTTC
>TRBV4-2|.|TRBJ2-7|.
CASSPGRQTSYEQYF
TGTGCCAGCAGCCCCGGGAGACAAACCTCCTACGAGCAGTACTTC
>TRBV30|once|TRBJ2-7|.
CAWSVRGSGSSYEQYF
TGTGCCTGGAGTGTAAGAGGGAGTGGATCTTCATACGAGCAGTACTTC
>TRBV6-1|once|TRBJ1-1|.
CASSRGVGLNTEAFF
TGTGCCAGCAGCCGGGGGGTAGGGCTGAACACTGAAGCTTTCTTT
>TRBV11-2|.|TRBJ2-3|.
CASSPSIPTQYF
TGTGCCAGCAGCCCCAGTATTCCCACGCAGTATTTT
>TRBV27|.|TRBJ1-3|TRBD1
CASSSWTGGNTIYF
TGTGCCAGCAGTTCATGGACAGGTGGAAACACCATATATTTT